This entry lists 17 T cell receptor beta chains sequenced from one sample in a study of blood T cells in healthy people across ages. A J-beta primer mix and a sample-barcoded 5' primer were used in a second PCR of about 7 to 12 cycles. Via MiXCR, TCRdb re-called the 5' RACE reads, giving one row per CDR3 protein. Counted here are some 800,000 distinct CDR3 sequences, roughly 25% occurring once; the ten biggest clones make up more than 3%. These data also featured in a second study, about T cells of mothers and their children.

The sample was blood. These receptors were taken from a boy between 5 and 17 years old in good health.

This clonotype was recorded many times. J is TRBJ2-4 and V is TRBV28; TRBD1 matches 8 bases. CDR3 length: 15 residues. The V and J ends lost 6 bases and 1 base, in that order; junction bases with no gene match: 5. In germline, CDR1 is MDHEN, CDR2 SYDVKM. CDR3 in DNA: TGTGCCAGCAGCCACAGGGGGGATGCCAAAAACATTCAGTACTTC. It is translated as CASSHRGDAKNIQYF.

This sequence joins TRBV28 and TRBJ2-7; 7 nucleotides line up with TRBD1. The V and J ends lost 3 bases and 0 bases, in that order; junction bases with no gene match: 5. Germline V gene data show CDR1 as MDHEN and CDR2 as SYDVKM. CDR3 length equals 15 residues. CDR3 bases: TGTGCCAGCAGTTTTTCAGACAGGGTCTCCTACGAGCAGTACTTC. Translating it yields CASSFSDRVSYEQYF. Variable domain in full (rest from reference TRBV28 and TRBJ2-7): DVKVTQSSRYLVKRTGEKVFLECVQDMDHENMFWYRQDPGLGLRLIYFSYDVKMKEKGDIPEGYSVSREKKERFSLILESASTNQTSMYLCASSFSDRVSYEQYFGPGTRLTVT.

The chain carries TRBV3-1 and TRBJ1-1; no clear D gene. With 1 base removed from V and 1 base from J, the gap between germline ends came to 7 bases. The CDR3 extends over 14 amino acids. Germline CDR1 and CDR2: LGHDT and YNNKEL (reference sequence). The CDR3 sequence: CASSQAAENTEAFF. CDR3 coding DNA: TGTGCCAGCAGCCAAGCCGCCGAGAACACTGAAGCTTTCTTT.

Only a few counts were recorded for this clonotype. The rearrangement uses TRBV6-5 and TRBJ2-5, with 14 positions matching TRBD2. The V gene end was trimmed by 0 bases and the J gene end by 3 bases; junction bases not matched to a gene: 3. Germline loops: CDR1 MNHEY, CDR2 SVGAGI. The CDR3 length is 17 residues. The CDR3 loop is CASSYSGLAGGEETQYF. The CDR3 nucleotides are TGTGCCAGCAGTTACTCTGGACTAGCGGGAGGTGAAGAGACCCAGTACTTC.

This clonotype occurred a few times. This rearrangement joins TRBV20-1 to TRBJ2-7, with 9 bases aligning to TRBD1. Germline V lookup: CDR1 DFQATT, CDR2 SNEGSKA (reference sequence). The CDR3 is 13 residues long. J gave up 2 bases and V 5 bases, and 4 bases lay outside the gene matches. The CDR3 coding sequence is TGCAGTGCTGGGGGACAGGGCCCCTACGAGCAGTACTTC. Its protein product is CSAGGQGPYEQYF.

CDR3 residues: CASSLTGSEKLFF. CDR3 nucleotides: TGTGCCAGCAGCTTAACAGGCAGTGAAAAACTGTTTTTT. The gene calls are TRBV7-9 and TRBJ1-4; D is possibly TRBD1 (5 bases). The length of the CDR3 is 13 residues. Germline assignment: CDR1 SEHNR and CDR2 FQNEAQ (reference sequence). V lost 2 bases and J 7 bases, leaving 8 bases between the germline ends.

Only a few counts were recorded for this clonotype. This CDR3 reads CASKGTAGFSGNTIYF. The CDR3, as DNA: TGTGCCAGCAAGGGGACGGCGGGATTCTCTGGAAACACCATATATTTT. The V gene is TRBV6-1, the J gene TRBJ1-3; possible D gene TRBD1, 5 bases. Germline values: CDR1 MNHNS, CDR2 SASEGT. The CDR3 spans 16 residues. Trimming removed 7 bases from V and 0 bases from J, with 16 bases in between.

This chain links TRBV28 with TRBJ2-2; 14 bases are a match to TRBD2. The germline CDR1 and CDR2 sequences are MDHEN and SYDVKM. This CDR3 is built from 15 residues. Germline trimming cut 5 bases from V and 6 bases from J; bases unmatched to any gene: 2. This CDR3 is CASSVGLAGAGELFF. DNA of the CDR3: TGTGCCAGCAGTGTGGGACTAGCGGGAGCCGGGGAGCTGTTTTTT.

The V call is TRBV28, the J call TRBJ1-4, with D perhaps TRBD1 (6 bases). Germline V lookup: CDR1 MDHEN, CDR2 SYDVKM. This CDR3 is built from 16 residues. Trimming pared 6 bases from V and 0 bases from J, leaving 14 bases between. CDR3 sequence (DNA): TGTGCCAGCAGCAACAGGGCGGTGGCAACTAATGAAAAACTGTTTTTT. Translated, it gives CASSNRAVATNEKLFF.

This chain links TRBV29-1 with TRBJ1-2; a possible D gene is TRBD1 (5 bases). CDR3 length equals 14 residues. Germline assignment: CDR1 SQVTM and CDR2 ANQGSEA. With 0 bases removed from V and 8 bases from J, the gap between germline ends came to 16 bases. In DNA form, the CDR3 reads TGCAGCGTTGAAGATCGGCAGGGACCGAACGGCTACACCTTC. Amino acids: CSVEDRQGPNGYTF.

This clonotype was counted ten times or more. The gene calls are TRBV29-1 and TRBJ2-1; 11 nucleotides line up with TRBD2. Per the germline V gene, CDR1 is SQVTM and CDR2 is ANQGSEA. The CDR3 consists of 15 residues. Unmatched junction bases numbered 4, after V lost 6 bases and J lost 0 bases. CDR3 DNA sequence: TGCAGCGTAGGACTAGCGGGTAGCTCCTACAATGAGCAGTTCTTC. Translated, it gives CSVGLAGSSYNEQFF.

This chain uses TRBV12-3 or TRBV12-4 with TRBJ1-4, with unresolved D. The CDR3 contains 14 residues. Trimming cost V 6 bases and J 0 bases, with 8 bases left between them. The CDR3 bases are TGTGCCAGCAGAGACGAATCAACTAATGAAAAACTGTTTTTT. Translation: CASRDESTNEKLFF.

J is TRBJ1-1 and V is TRBV6-5; D unclear. This CDR3 contains 14 residues. The V gene lost 6 bases and the J gene lost 4 bases, with 15 bases spanning the gap. Germline loops: CDR1 MNHEY, CDR2 SVGAGI. DNA for the CDR3: TGTGCCAGCAGCCGGGGAAGAGAGGGCACTGAAGCTTTCTTT. Its protein is CASSRGREGTEAFF.

The V gene is TRBV12-3 or TRBV12-4, the J gene TRBJ2-7; 11 bases line up with TRBD1. The CDR3 is 14 amino acids. Trimming took 5 bases from V and 6 from J; bases not matched to a gene: 6. The CDR3 spells CASSPTGTGGEQYF. The CDR3 DNA reads TGTGCCAGCAGTCCCACCGGGACAGGGGGCGAGCAGTACTTC.

This clonotype was counted a few times. This chain links TRBV12-3 or TRBV12-4 with TRBJ2-7; D is possibly TRBD2 (5 bases). CDR3 length: 15 amino acids. V dropped 6 bases and J dropped 0 bases, with 15 bases sitting between them. The CDR3 protein is CASRLDYGPSYEQYF. DNA of the CDR3: TGTGCCAGCAGACTAGACTACGGACCCTCCTACGAGCAGTACTTC.

This clonotype was detected a few times. The rearrangement joins TRBV28 to TRBJ2-4; TRBD1 matches at 7 bases. Germline V gene sequence: CDR1 MDHEN, CDR2 SYDVKM. The CDR3 has 15 amino acids. Trimming took 6 bases from V and 8 from J; bases not matched to a gene: 13. The DNA for the CDR3 is TGTGCCAGCAGCCCTCGGGCCTCTCAGGGGGACATTCAGTACTTC. Its protein is CASSPRASQGDIQYF.

This clonotype was detected only a few times. This sequence joins TRBV28 and TRBJ2-1; 7 nucleotides align to TRBD1. There are 17 residues in the CDR3. Per the germline V gene, CDR1 is MDHEN and CDR2 is SYDVKM. The trim removed 5 bases at V and 7 bases at J, leaving 17 bases unmatched. For the CDR3, the DNA is TGTGCCAGCAGTCCAGGGGACAGTGGGGAGTTGTGGAATGAGCAGTTCTTC. Translated, it gives CASSPGDSGELWNEQFF.